The following is a T cell receptor (beta chain) sequence with its context. The antigen is not known. This sample stems from a study of blood T cells in healthy people across ages. Study information: About one barcoded beta molecule per two T cells was the capture yield of template switching. Overall study results and limits: Since the PBMCs were unsorted, naive and antigen-experienced cells could not be conclusively compared. Measured against age, TCR beta diversity per million T cells decreased in a roughly linear manner.

V shed 1 base and J shed 6 bases, with 9 bases lying between them. Germline V gene data show CDR1 as MNHNS and CDR2 as SASEGT. The CDR3 extends over 13 amino acids. Using a J-beta primer mix together with a sample-barcoded 5' primer, a second PCR was run for roughly 6 to 11 cycles. TCRdb passed the 5' RACE reads through MiXCR, listing each CDR3 protein once. The top ten clones hold about 32% of a sample with fewer than 800,000 distinct CDR3 sequences, around half of them seen once. The material sequenced was blood. The gene calls are TRBV6-1 and TRBJ1-1, with D possibly matching TRBD1 (6 bases). The clonotype was recovered from an older woman in good health. This CDR3 reads CASSEDRGAEAFF. For the CDR3, the DNA is TGTGCCAGCAGTGAAGATAGGGGGGCTGAAGCTTTCTTT.